Following are 9 T cell receptor beta chains from one sample sequenced in a study of control samples from healthy donors and cancer patients. Here immunoSEQ multiplex PCR was the method, and the copy in TCRdb shows in-frame clones only, minus some. The repertoire has 100,000 to 150,000 clones, over 75% of them found once; the top ten carry about 8.7%. Sequenced: blood. These receptors came from a man aged 40-50 years in good health.

V gene TRBV20-1 combines with J gene TRBJ2-7; 7 nucleotides align to TRBD1. CDR3 length equals 13 residues. Per germline, CDR1 DFQATT and CDR2 SNEGSKA (reference sequence). The trim removed 3 bases at V and 5 bases at J, leaving 7 bases unmatched. The CDR3 protein is CSASTTGDDEQYF. The CDR3 DNA is TGCAGTGCTAGTACTACAGGGGATGACGAGCAGTACTTC.

This chain joins TRBV15 and TRBJ1-4; D remains ambiguous. With 2 bases removed from V and 5 bases from J, the gap between germline ends came to 9 bases. The CDR3 contains 14 residues. Germline V gene lookup returns CDR1 LNHNV and CDR2 YYDKDF (reference sequence). CDR3 loop: CATSRWARNEKLFF. The CDR3 region has the DNA TGTGCCACCAGCAGATGGGCCAGGAATGAAAAACTGTTTTTT.

The chain joins TRBV7-9 to TRBJ2-7; 9 bases are a match to TRBD2. In germline, CDR1 is SEHNR, CDR2 FQNEAQ (reference sequence). The CDR3 is 15 residues long. J gave up 6 bases and V 0 bases, and 6 bases lay outside the gene matches. CDR3 protein: CASSLARLAGREQYF. Here the CDR3 DNA reads TGTGCCAGCAGCTTAGCGAGGCTAGCGGGGCGCGAGCAGTACTTC.

The V gene is TRBV4-3, the J gene TRBJ2-7; 8 bases line up with TRBD1. V dropped 3 bases and J dropped 0; count of bases not matched to a gene: 4. The germline V gene has CDR1 LGHNA and CDR2 YSLEER. CDR3 length equals 15 residues. This chain's CDR3 is CASSQEGTGSYEQYF. The CDR3 DNA sequence: TGCGCCAGCAGCCAGGAAGGGACAGGCTCCTACGAGCAGTACTTC.

The chain couples TRBV3-1 (or the pseudogene TRBV3-2) to TRBJ1-3; possible D gene TRBD1, 6 bases. The V gene lost 3 bases and the J gene lost 0 bases, with 21 bases spanning the gap. The length of the CDR3 is 19 residues. In germline, CDR1 is LGHDT, CDR2 YNNKEL (reference sequence). The chain's CDR3 is CASSHLSGTQDRSGNTIYF. The DNA of the CDR3 is TGTGCCAGCAGCCACTTATCCGGGACACAGGACCGCTCTGGAAACACCATATATTTT.

J is TRBJ1-1 and V is TRBV4-1; tentative D call: TRBD1 (6 bases). V lost 0 bases and J lost 7, with 18 bases in between. The CDR3 length is 16 residues. Per the germline V gene, CDR1 is MGHRA and CDR2 is YSYEKL. The CDR3 DNA sequence: TGCGCCAGCAGCCAAGATTCGAAAGGGGGGGCGATTGAAGCTTTCTTT. It specifies CASSQDSKGGAIEAFF.

V usage is TRBV27 and J usage is TRBJ2-5, with D unclear. The CDR3 has 11 amino acids. V was shortened by 2 bases and J by 3 bases, with 1 base between the two germline ends. Germline lookup yields CDR1 MNHEY and CDR2 SMNVEV (reference sequence). The DNA for the CDR3 is TGTGCCAGCAGTTTAGAAGAGACCCAGTACTTC. Its translation: CASSLEETQYF.

In DNA, the CDR3 is TGTGCCACCAGTATGTACAATGAGCAGTTCTTC. It specifies CATSMYNEQFF. The V gene is TRBV24-1, the J gene TRBJ2-1; no firm D call. The CDR3 extends over 11 amino acids. The germline CDR1 and CDR2 sequences are KGHDR and SFDVKD. V lost 6 bases and J 4 bases, leaving 3 bases between the germline ends.

This clone was detected ten times or more. The DNA of the CDR3 is TGTGCCAGCCTAAAAATACAGACAGGGGGCGCGCGGTATGGCTACACCTTC. This translates into CASLKIQTGGARYGYTF. The J gene is TRBJ1-2, the V gene TRBV19; TRBD1 aligns across 10 bases. Per germline, CDR1 LNHDA and CDR2 SQIVND (reference sequence). This CDR3 has 17 residues. V lost 9 bases and J lost 5; bases outside the gene matches: 18.